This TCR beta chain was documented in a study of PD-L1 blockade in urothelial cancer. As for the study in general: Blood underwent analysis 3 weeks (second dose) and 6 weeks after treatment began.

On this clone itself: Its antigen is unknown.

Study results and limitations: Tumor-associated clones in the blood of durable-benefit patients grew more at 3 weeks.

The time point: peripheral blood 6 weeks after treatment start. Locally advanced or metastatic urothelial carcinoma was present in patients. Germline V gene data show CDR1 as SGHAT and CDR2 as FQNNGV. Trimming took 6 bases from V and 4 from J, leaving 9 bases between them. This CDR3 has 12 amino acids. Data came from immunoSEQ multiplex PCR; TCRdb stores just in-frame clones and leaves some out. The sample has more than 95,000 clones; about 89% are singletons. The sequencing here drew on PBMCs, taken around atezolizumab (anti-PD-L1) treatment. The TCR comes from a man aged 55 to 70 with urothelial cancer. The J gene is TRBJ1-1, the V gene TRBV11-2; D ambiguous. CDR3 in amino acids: CASRDAGTEAFF. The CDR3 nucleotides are TGTGCCAGCAGGGACGCGGGCACTGAAGCTTTCTTT.